These 2 T cell receptor beta chains were sequenced from one sample in a study of cytomegalovirus exposure and HLA in healthy donors. PCR employed 60 Vbeta and 13 Jbeta primers. Here immunoSEQ multiplex PCR was the method, and the copy in TCRdb shows in-frame clones only, minus some. Of over 200,000 clones listed, more than 75% were seen once; the top ten hold roughly 1.3%. Sequences were obtained from PBMCs. These receptors were obtained from a human donor in good health.

This clone has only one observation. The gene calls are TRBV19 and TRBJ1-5, with D perhaps matching TRBD1 (6 bases). In germline, CDR1 is LNHDA, CDR2 SQIVND (reference sequence). The CDR3 covers 16 residues. The germline V and J ends were trimmed by 5 bases and 6 bases, with 20 bases remaining between them. CDR3 coding DNA: TGTGCCAGTAGTCCGGAGGGGGGGTCCGGGGGTCAGCCCCAGCATTTT. Translated, it gives CASSPEGGSGGQPQHF.

V is TRBV28 and J is TRBJ2-1; 8 bases agree with TRBD2. Looked up from germline, CDR1 is MDHEN and CDR2 is SYDVKM. The length of the CDR3 is 21 residues. The trim removed 2 bases at V and 5 bases at J, leaving 23 bases unmatched. CDR3 residues: CASSLPWLTSEEGARHNEQFF. For the CDR3, the DNA is TGTGCCAGCAGTTTACCCTGGTTGACTAGCGAGGAAGGAGCGCGTCACAATGAGCAGTTCTTC.